This T cell receptor (beta chain) was sequenced in a study of blood T cell repertoires in COVID-19. Study at large: COVID-19 samples, acute and convalescent, were from the United States, Italy and Spain.

Those who participated ranged in age from 18 to 89 years and resided in 20 to 30 US areas. Shortly before study entry, within 2 weeks, exposed participants had met a COVID-19 case. In the original analysis: By means of reference gene primer amplification, nucleated cell counts were estimated. Produced via immunoSEQ multiplex PCR; TCRdb's table is partial and in-frame only. The V and J calls and clone size come from that table; D and trimming were worked out from the DNA. This table holds 250,000 or so clones, roughly 85% found once. The CDR3 spans 15 residues. The V and J ends lost 4 bases and 8 bases, in that order; junction bases with no gene match: 8. Looked up from germline, CDR1 is LNHDA and CDR2 is SQIVND (reference sequence).

The chain uses TRBV19 and TRBJ1-5; 10 positions match TRBD1. The source is a woman in her forties who had been exposed to COVID-19. Sample: PBMCs or T cells enriched from blood (not recorded which). CDR3 residues: CASSTPGQGFEPQHF. In DNA form, the CDR3 reads TGTGCCAGTAGTACCCCGGGACAGGGGTTTGAGCCCCAGCATTTT. The variable domain in full, completed from reference TRBV19 and TRBJ1-5, reads DGGITQSPKYLFRKEGQNVTLSCEQNLNHDAMYWYRQDPGQGLRLIYYSQIVNDFQKGDIAEGYSVSREKKESFPLTVTSAQKNPTAFYLCASSTPGQGFEPQHFGDGTRLSIL.